One and the same sample provided the 15 T cell receptor beta chains below, sequenced in a study of blood T cell repertoires in COVID-19. Clones were read by immunoSEQ multiplex PCR, and TCRdb kept only the in-frame ones, dropping some. The sample lists approximately 200,000 clones, roughly 90% seen once, with around 2.3% in the top ten. The sample comprised PBMCs or T cells enriched from blood (not recorded which). These receptors all stem from a woman in her twenties or thirties who had recovered from COVID-19.

The genes are TRBV27 and TRBJ2-7; D is unresolved. CDR3 length: 13 amino acids. V shed 2 bases and J shed 4 bases, with 9 bases lying between them. The germline CDR1 and CDR2 sequences are MNHEY and SMNVEV (reference sequence). CDR3 sequence (DNA): TGTGCCAGCAGTTTAGGCCAGATATACGAGCAGTACTTC. Residues: CASSLGQIYEQYF.

The rearrangement joins TRBV5-1 to TRBJ2-1, with 12 bases fitting TRBD1. Losses at the gene ends were 5 bases for V and 7 bases for J; bases not matched to a gene: 7. The CDR3 is made up of 15 amino acids. Germline lookup yields CDR1 SGHRS and CDR2 YFSETQ. The CDR3: CASSPGTGGANEQFF. The CDR3 DNA sequence: TGCGCCAGCAGTCCCGGGACAGGGGGCGCGAATGAGCAGTTCTTC.

The rearrangement uses TRBV4-3 and TRBJ2-6, with no clear D. CDR3 size: 17 residues. Trimming pared 0 bases from V and 0 bases from J, leaving 9 bases between. Germline assignment: CDR1 LGHNA and CDR2 YSLEER. CDR3 nucleotides: TGCGCCAGCAGCCAAGATAACCCAGTCTCTGGGGCCAACGTCCTGACTTTC. It encodes CASSQDNPVSGANVLTF.

This rearrangement joins TRBV7-9 to TRBJ1-3, with TRBD1 as a possible D gene (5 bases). The germline V gene encodes CDR1 SEHNR and CDR2 FQNEAQ (reference sequence). V was clipped by 2 bases and J by 0 bases, with 11 bases between them. The CDR3 is 16 residues long. The DNA for the CDR3 is TGTGCCAGCAGCTTAACTTGGGGGGACTCTGGAAACACCATATATTTT. This sequence encodes CASSLTWGDSGNTIYF.

V is TRBV5-4 and J is TRBJ1-1, with a tentative D call TRBD1 (5 bases). The CDR3 is made up of 15 amino acids. CDR1 SGHNT and CDR2 YYREEE come from the germline V gene (reference sequence). The V gene lost 3 bases and the J gene lost 0 bases, with 12 bases spanning the gap. The CDR3 region has the DNA TGTGCCAGCAGCTCGGGACGCGGGATGAACACTGAAGCTTTCTTT. It encodes CASSSGRGMNTEAFF.

This clone has only a few counts. The V and J genes are TRBV27 and TRBJ1-2; D is unclear. The CDR3 is 14 amino acids. Germline CDR1 MNHEY, CDR2 SMNVEV (reference sequence). Trimming removed 3 bases at V and 2 bases at J, with 10 bases between. CDR3 amino acids: CASSFLGANYGYTF. The DNA for the CDR3 is TGTGCCAGCAGTTTTCTGGGCGCCAACTATGGCTACACCTTC.

This clone has a handful of counts. The V call is TRBV7-9, the J call TRBJ2-1; TRBD1 agrees at 7 bases. CDR1 is SEHNR, CDR2 FQNEAQ, per germline (reference sequence). Trimming at V came to 1 base and at J to 2 bases, leaving 2 bases not matched to a gene. CDR3 length equals 15 residues. In DNA form, the CDR3 reads TGTGCCAGCAGCTTAGGGGGACAGCCCTACAATGAGCAGTTCTTC. Amino acid sequence: CASSLGGQPYNEQFF.

This rearrangement joins TRBV7-9 to TRBJ2-1; tentative D call: TRBD2 (5 bases). This CDR3 is built from 15 residues. Trimming took off 2 bases at V and 6 bases at J, with 14 bases between the two ends. Germline assignment: CDR1 SEHNR and CDR2 FQNEAQ (reference sequence). DNA for the CDR3: TGTGCCAGCAGCTTATCGGAGCCTAGCCGCAATGAGCAGTTCTTC. Translation: CASSLSEPSRNEQFF.

This chain uses TRBV5-1 with TRBJ2-2; 8 nucleotides line up with TRBD1. Germline CDR1 and CDR2: SGHRS and YFSETQ. Losses at the gene ends were 4 bases for V and 3 bases for J; bases not matched to a gene: 5. The CDR3 consists of 15 residues. The CDR3 is CASSTGTGYTGELFF. The CDR3 DNA reads as TGCGCCAGCAGCACCGGGACAGGTTACACCGGGGAGCTGTTTTTT.

The chain couples TRBV9 to TRBJ2-1; 12 bases line up with TRBD2. V dropped 3 bases and J dropped 9; count of bases not matched to a gene: 10. CDR3 length equals 16 residues. Germline CDR1 and CDR2: SGDLS and YYNGEE. CDR3 loop: CASSETTSGSLAEQFF. The CDR3 DNA follows: TGTGCCAGCAGCGAAACGACTAGCGGGAGCTTAGCTGAGCAGTTCTTC.

The chain has TRBV5-1 and TRBJ2-1; D is undetermined. The germline V and J ends were trimmed by 0 bases and 8 bases, with 12 bases remaining between them. The CDR3 sequence is 14 residues long. CDR1 is SGHRS and CDR2 is YFSETQ in the germline V gene. As DNA, the CDR3 is TGCGCCAGCAGCTTGGAACCCCAAGACTATGAGCAGTTCTTC. Translation: CASSLEPQDYEQFF.

This chain links TRBV7-2 with TRBJ1-4; D perhaps matches TRBD1 (6 bases). The CDR3 consists of 14 residues. Germline CDR1 SGHTA, CDR2 FQGNSA. V was trimmed by 5 bases and J by 3 bases, leaving 10 bases between them. This chain's CDR3 is CASSPDSSNEKLFF. The CDR3, as DNA: TGTGCCAGCAGCCCGGACAGTTCTAATGAAAAACTGTTTTTT.

V and J are TRBV24-1 and TRBJ2-3; a possible D gene is TRBD2 (5 bases). Looked up from germline, CDR1 is KGHDR and CDR2 is SFDVKD. Trimming shortened V by 6 bases and J by 5 bases, and 8 bases separated the two germline ends. The CDR3 spans 12 residues. The CDR3 DNA is TGTGCCACCAGTCCCGCGGGAGATACGCAGTATTTT. This encodes CATSPAGDTQYF.

A single count supports this clone. The J gene is TRBJ2-1, the V gene TRBV19; 9 bases agree with TRBD2. V lost 7 bases and J lost 3; bases outside the gene matches: 7. The length of the CDR3 is 15 residues. CDR1 is LNHDA, CDR2 SQIVND, per germline (reference sequence). CDR3: CASTSSGILYNEQFF. DNA of the CDR3: TGTGCCAGTACCTCTAGCGGGATCCTCTACAATGAGCAGTTCTTC.

V is TRBV30 and J is TRBJ1-5; 11 nucleotides match TRBD1. V shed 3 bases, J shed 7 bases, and the junction held 5 bases outside the gene matches. This CDR3 region has 14 residues. Germline CDR1 and CDR2: GTSNPN and SVGIG (reference sequence). The CDR3, as DNA: TGTGCCTGGAGGGACAGGGGGCAAGGGCAGCCCCAGCATTTT. Its protein is CAWRDRGQGQPQHF.